This TCR beta chain emerged from a study of preoperative IRX-2 immunotherapy in early breast cancer. The V and J ends lost 4 bases and 7 bases respectively, with 13 bases between them. From germline, CDR1 is SGHAT and CDR2 FQDESV (reference sequence). There are 14 residues in the CDR3. Indicated treatment: preoperative locoregional IRX-2 cytokine immunotherapy. Preoperative locoregional IRX-2 cytokine immunotherapy was tested in the phase Ib source study. Here immunoSEQ multiplex PCR was the method, and the copy in TCRdb shows in-frame clones only, minus some. The table includes around 39,000 clones, about 94% detected once.

This receptor was identified in a human donor with breast cancer. The chain combines TRBV11-1 with TRBJ2-2; unclear D gene. The source material was tumor tissue, sampled after IRX-2 immunotherapy. The CDR3 nucleotides are TGTGCCAGCAGCTCCAAGAAAGGTAGCGGGGAGCTGTTTTTT. Its protein product is CASSSKKGSGELFF.